Presented here are 25 T cell receptor beta chains from one specimen sequenced in a study of T cell repertoires in cytomegalovirus infection. TCRdb analysed the reads with MiXCR anew, one entry per CDR3 protein. The top ten clones hold around 2.5% of a sample with just under 300,000 distinct CDR3 sequences, about 9.1% of them seen once. The material sequenced was PBMCs. The receptors derive from a human donor in good health (CMV status not recorded). Some clones in this sample may be carry-over from other donors' samples.

This chain links TRBV6-5 with TRBJ2-2; possible D gene TRBD2, 6 bases. CDR1 and CDR2 (germline): MNHEY, SVGAGI. Between the trimmed V and J ends, which lost 7 bases and 6 bases, there was a span of 18 bases. The CDR3 consists of 15 residues. CDR3 protein: CASNPIRTISGELFF. DNA of the CDR3: TGTGCCAGCAACCCAATTCGGACTATCTCCGGGGAGCTGTTTTTT.

This clonotype was counted many times. This rearrangement joins TRBV19 to TRBJ2-7, with TRBD1 matching 7 bases. V was clipped by 5 bases and J by 5 bases; unmatched bases: 9. There are 14 residues in the CDR3. CDR1 is LNHDA and CDR2 is SQIVND in the germline V gene (reference sequence). This chain's CDR3 is CASSVSRGTNEQYF. The CDR3 DNA follows: TGTGCCAGTAGTGTCTCCAGGGGGACCAACGAGCAGTACTTC. The whole variable domain, filled in from reference TRBV19 and TRBJ2-7, reads DGGITQSPKYLFRKEGQNVTLSCEQNLNHDAMYWYRQDPGQGLRLIYYSQIVNDFQKGDIAEGYSVSREKKESFPLTVTSAQKNPTAFYLCASSVSRGTNEQYFGPGTRLTVT.

This clonotype was counted at least ten times. The chain combines TRBV7-9 with TRBJ1-6; perhaps TRBD1 as D (5 bases). Trimming left V 3 bases short and J 12 bases short, with 9 bases between. The V gene's germline CDR1 is SEHNR and CDR2 FQNEAQ (reference sequence). There are 12 residues in the CDR3. CDR3 region: CASSFSGKPLHF. The CDR3 bases are TGTGCCAGCAGCTTCTCAGGGAAACCCCTCCACTTT.

This clonotype came up many times. The chain links TRBV7-9 to TRBJ1-2, with D perhaps matching TRBD1 (6 bases). This CDR3 spans 15 amino acids. Germline lookup yields CDR1 SEHNR and CDR2 FQNEAQ (reference sequence). Trimming took 5 bases from V and 8 from J, leaving 21 bases between them. The CDR3 DNA follows: TGTGCCAGCAGCCACCTCATCGGGGCCACAGGGGGCTACACCTTC. This codes for CASSHLIGATGGYTF.

Ten or more counts support this clonotype. This rearrangement joins TRBV7-6 to TRBJ2-5, with D tentatively TRBD1 or TRBD2 (5 bases each). CDR1 and CDR2 from the germline V gene are SGHVS and FNYEAQ. Trimming left V 1 base short and J 5 bases short, with 14 bases between. The CDR3 covers 15 residues. CDR3 DNA: TGTGCCAGCAGCTTAGAACCGGGACCCAGGGAGACCCAGTACTTC. Its protein is CASSLEPGPRETQYF.

This clonotype was found a few times. The chain couples TRBV5-6 to TRBJ1-2; D remains ambiguous. Trimming shortened V by 1 base and J by 8 bases, and 12 bases separated the two germline ends. The CDR3 covers 13 residues. Germline V gene data show CDR1 as SGHDT and CDR2 as YYEEEE. Here the CDR3 reads CASSLSGSDGYTF. As DNA, the CDR3 is TGTGCCAGCAGCTTGTCGGGGTCCGACGGCTACACCTTC.

This clonotype was seen at least ten times. The genes are TRBV10-2 and TRBJ1-1, with TRBD1 matching over 11 bases. The CDR3 has 16 amino acids. Germline V gives CDR1 WSHSY, CDR2 SAAADI. After removal of 8 bases from V and 6 bases from J, the junction contained 14 bases not matched to a gene. The CDR3 protein is CASGRYIGQGAAEAFF. CDR3 DNA sequence: TGCGCCAGCGGACGGTATATCGGACAGGGGGCGGCTGAAGCTTTCTTT.

This clonotype occurred many times. The chain has TRBV7-2 and TRBJ2-5, with 9 bases aligning to TRBD2. The CDR3 contains 14 residues. CDR1 and CDR2 from the germline V gene are SGHTA and FQGNSA. The ends lost 5 bases at V and 5 bases at J; junction bases unmatched: 6. The CDR3 bases are TGTGCCAGCAGCCCCGGGACTAGCAGGGAGACCCAGTACTTC. Protein sequence: CASSPGTSRETQYF.

This clonotype was counted at least ten times. The V and J genes are TRBV12-3 or TRBV12-4 and TRBJ1-1, with TRBD1 identical over 12 bases. V dropped 6 bases and J dropped 5; count of bases not matched to a gene: 10. This CDR3 contains 16 residues. CDR3 protein: CASSYRDRGPETEAFF. Written as DNA, the CDR3 is TGTGCCAGCAGCTACAGGGACAGGGGGCCGGAGACTGAAGCTTTCTTT.

This clonotype was seen ten or more times. The chain is built from TRBV7-2 and TRBJ2-6; D possibly corresponds to TRBD2 (5 bases). CDR1 is SGHTA, CDR2 FQGNSA, per germline. V dropped 2 bases and J dropped 0 bases, with 14 bases sitting between them. The length of the CDR3 is 18 residues. Here the CDR3 reads CASSLLSGRTSGANVLTF. The CDR3 DNA reads as TGTGCCAGCAGCTTATTAAGCGGACGGACCTCTGGGGCCAACGTCCTGACTTTC.

This clonotype showed up many times. The chain employs TRBV7-3 and TRBJ2-1; tentative D call: TRBD2 (6 bases). Germline CDR1 and CDR2: SGHTA and FQGTGA. V lost 2 bases to trimming and J lost 5 bases, with 13 bases between them. The CDR3 covers 15 residues. Written as DNA, the CDR3 is TGTGCCAGCAGCTTACCGGGGGAAAACCACAATGAGCAGTTCTTC. Translated: CASSLPGENHNEQFF.

This clonotype was counted many times. V gene TRBV19 combines with J gene TRBJ2-5; no reliable D call. Germline V CDR1 and CDR2: LNHDA, SQIVND (reference sequence). The V end was cut by 5 bases, the J end by 1 base, with 8 bases between. The CDR3 is 13 amino acids. CDR3 DNA: TGTGCCAGTAGTCCAACGGGCCAAGAGACCCAGTACTTC. Translating gives CASSPTGQETQYF.

At least ten counts were recorded for this clonotype. CDR3 coding DNA: TGCAGTGCTACAGGAGGGGTTACGCAGTATTTT. This translates into CSATGGVTQYF. The chain combines TRBV20-1 with TRBJ2-3, with D perhaps matching TRBD2 (6 bases). CDR3 size: 11 residues. V lost 4 bases to trimming and J lost 8 bases, with 10 bases between them. Germline V CDR1 and CDR2: DFQATT, SNEGSKA (reference sequence).

Points on this clonotype: A read error is possible here, since a much larger clone lies one base away. This sequence joins TRBV20-1 and TRBJ2-3; either TRBD1 or TRBD2 may supply D (5 bases each). The CDR3 runs 15 residues. V was pared by 3 bases and J by 3 bases, with 16 bases between. Germline V gene sequence: CDR1 DFQATT, CDR2 SNEGSKA (reference sequence). Written as DNA, the CDR3 is TGCAGTGCTAGGGGACCGCCGAGGCCTACAGATACGCAGTATTTT. Translation: CSARGPPRPTDTQYF.

This rearrangement joins TRBV5-5 to TRBJ2-1, with 10 nucleotides matching TRBD1. Per the germline V gene, CDR1 is SGHKS and CDR2 is YYEKEE (reference sequence). V lost 3 bases, J lost 8 bases, and 8 bases stayed unmatched. CDR3 length: 15 residues. This CDR3 reads CASSSFGQGGDEQFF. The DNA of the CDR3 is TGTGCCAGCAGCTCCTTCGGACAGGGGGGAGATGAGCAGTTCTTC.

This clonotype was recorded a few times. The chain joins TRBV29-1 to TRBJ2-1, with 13 bases lining up with TRBD2. Germline-derived CDR1 and CDR2 are SQVTM and ANQGSEA. CDR3 length: 16 amino acids. V lost 4 bases, J lost 0 bases, and 3 bases stayed unmatched. In DNA form, the CDR3 reads TGCAGCGTTGGACTAGCGGGGGGCTTCTCCTACAATGAGCAGTTCTTC. Its translation: CSVGLAGGFSYNEQFF.

V gene TRBV11-2 combines with J gene TRBJ2-1; possible D gene TRBD2, 6 bases. Deletions cut 2 bases from V and 10 bases from J, with 12 bases between. The CDR3 runs to 13 residues. Germline CDR1 reads SGHAT; CDR2 reads FQNNGV. CDR3 sequence reads: CASSLFLRGEQFF. The CDR3 nucleotides read TGTGCCAGCAGCTTATTCCTTCGGGGGGAGCAGTTCTTC.

The rearrangement uses TRBV6-6 and TRBJ2-7; D may match TRBD1 or TRBD2 (6 bases each). Germline values: CDR1 MNHNY, CDR2 SVGAGI (reference sequence). The CDR3 has 14 amino acids. Trimming removed 7 bases from V and 2 bases from J, with 15 bases in between. CDR3 residues: CASTTRGLTYEQYF. The CDR3 bases are TGTGCCAGCACTACCAGGGGACTTACCTACGAGCAGTACTTC.

This clonotype was recorded many times. The V and J genes are TRBV29-1 and TRBJ1-2; 10 nucleotides align to TRBD1. The germline V gene encodes CDR1 SQVTM and CDR2 ANQGSEA. The CDR3 is made up of 13 amino acids. V trimming: 7 bases; J trimming: 4 bases; junction bases outside the gene matches: 6. CDR3 amino acids: CSDRDRGLYGYTF. The CDR3 DNA reads TGCAGCGACCGGGACAGGGGTCTCTATGGCTACACCTTC. Full variable domain (rest looked up from reference TRBV29-1 and TRBJ1-2): SAVISQKPSRDICQRGTSLTIQCQVDSQVTMMFWYRQQPGQSLTLIATANQGSEATYESGFVIDKFPISRPNLTFSTLTVSNMSPEDSSIYLCSDRDRGLYGYTFGSGTRLTVV.

In this sample, this clonotype turned up many times. J is TRBJ2-2 and V is TRBV7-2; D could derive from TRBD1 or TRBD2 (5 bases each). V lost 4 bases and J lost 2, with 11 bases in between. Looked up from germline, CDR1 is SGHTA and CDR2 is FQGNSA. This CDR3 spans 15 amino acids. The chain's CDR3 is CASSSGPINTGELFF. The CDR3 bases are TGTGCCAGCAGCTCGGGACCGATTAACACCGGGGAGCTGTTTTTT. Together with reference TRBV7-2 and TRBJ2-2, the CDR3 gives the full variable domain: GAGVSQSPSNKVTEKGKDVELRCDPISGHTALYWYRQSLGQGLEFLIYFQGNSAPDKSGLPSDRFSAERTGGSVSTLTIQRTQQEDSAVYLCASSSGPINTGELFFGEGSRLTVL.

This chain links TRBV25-1 with TRBJ2-2; D gene uncertain. The germline V gene encodes CDR1 MGHDK and CDR2 SYGVNS. This CDR3 contains 19 residues. Trimming stripped 3 bases from V and 1 base from J, with 21 bases between. CDR3 sequence reads: CASSEYFRNPLENTGELFF. CDR3 coding DNA: TGTGCCAGCAGTGAGTACTTCCGGAACCCTCTAGAGAACACCGGGGAGCTGTTTTTT.

This clonotype has ten or more counts. V is TRBV2 and J is TRBJ1-1; D perhaps matches TRBD1 (6 bases). The CDR3 is 13 residues long. CDR1 is SNHLY, CDR2 FYNNEI, per germline. V lost 6 bases and J 4 bases, leaving 12 bases between the germline ends. The CDR3 DNA reads as TGTGCCAGCAGCACAGGGTTGTCCACTGAAGCTTTCTTT. It translates to CASSTGLSTEAFF.

The chain uses TRBV6-2 or TRBV6-3 and TRBJ2-4; D gene unclear. The CDR3 spans 12 residues. Germline V lookup: CDR1 MNHEY, CDR2 SVGEGT. V lost 2 bases, J lost 7 bases, and 6 bases lay in between. The CDR3 DNA follows: TGTGCCAGCAGTTACGGTTGGAACATTCAGTACTTC. This sequence encodes CASSYGWNIQYF.

This clonotype was counted many times. The chain employs TRBV12-3 or TRBV12-4 and TRBJ2-3; TRBD1 agrees at 8 bases. V was clipped by 1 base and J by 4 bases; unmatched bases: 10. The CDR3 is 17 amino acids. The CDR3 sequence is CASSLGAQGAHADTQYF. Here the CDR3 DNA reads TGTGCCAGCAGTTTAGGGGCCCAGGGGGCGCACGCAGATACGCAGTATTTT.

The chain is built from TRBV25-1 and TRBJ2-2; TRBD1 aligns across 9 bases. V lost 1 base, J lost 5 bases, and 5 bases stayed unmatched. CDR1 is MGHDK and CDR2 is SYGVNS in the germline V gene. This CDR3 is 16 amino acids long. The DNA for the CDR3 is TGTGCCAGCAGTGAATCCAAGACAGGGGGAACCGGGGAGCTGTTTTTT. Residues: CASSESKTGGTGELFF.